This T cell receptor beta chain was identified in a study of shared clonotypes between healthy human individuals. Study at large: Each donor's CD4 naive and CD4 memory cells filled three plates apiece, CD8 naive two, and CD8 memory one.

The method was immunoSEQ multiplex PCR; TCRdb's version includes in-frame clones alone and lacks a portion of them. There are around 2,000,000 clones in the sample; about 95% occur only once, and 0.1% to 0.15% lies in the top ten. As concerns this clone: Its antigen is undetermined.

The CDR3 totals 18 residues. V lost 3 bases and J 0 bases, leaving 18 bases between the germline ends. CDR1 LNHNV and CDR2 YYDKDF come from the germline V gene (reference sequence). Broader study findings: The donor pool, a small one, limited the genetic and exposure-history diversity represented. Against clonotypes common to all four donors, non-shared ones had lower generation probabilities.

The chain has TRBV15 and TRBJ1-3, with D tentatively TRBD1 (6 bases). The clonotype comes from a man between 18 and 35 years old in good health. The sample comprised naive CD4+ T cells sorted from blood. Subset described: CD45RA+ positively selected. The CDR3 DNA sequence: TGTGCCACCAGCAGCCGGGTACAGGGTCACTACTCTGGAAACACCATATATTTT. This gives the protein CATSSRVQGHYSGNTIYF.